This T cell receptor (beta chain) originates from a study of T cell repertoires in cytomegalovirus infection. Study information: CMV infection plus the matching HLA type was flagged by public TCR beta signatures. Study-wide results and limits: What dominated the ex vivo response were HLA-C-restricted CMV-specific TCR beta clonotypes. Public TCR beta family frequency separated CMV-and-HLA carriers, including in an independent cohort.

Germline V gene sequence: CDR1 SGHRS, CDR2 YFSETQ. The CDR3 length is 16 residues. Deletions cut 0 bases from V and 1 base from J, with 12 bases between. MiXCR, run by TCRdb on the reads, gives a single entry per CDR3 protein. The data contain about 260,000 distinct CDR3 sequences, approximately 9% of them singletons. This clonotype was recorded at least ten times. Its specificity is not known. The sequencing input was PBMCs. This clonotype was obtained from a human donor in good health (CMV status not recorded). Some clones in this sample may be carry-over from other donors' samples. The rearrangement joins TRBV5-1 to TRBJ2-3; possibly TRBD2 for D (5 bases). The CDR3 region is CASSLAPSTGTDTQYF. In DNA, the CDR3 is TGCGCCAGCAGCTTGGCCCCTAGCACTGGCACAGATACGCAGTATTTT.